One sample yielded the 10 T cell receptor beta chains listed below, sequenced in a study of T cell responses to AZD1222 COVID-19 vaccine. Profiling relied on immunoSEQ multiplex PCR, and the TCRdb table lists in-frame clones only, not all of them. The data hold over 150,000 clones, with around nine tenths observed a single time. Sequenced here: peripheral blood, sampled on day 0 of AZD1222 vaccination. These receptors all come from an adult in good health.

The rearrangement joins TRBV3-1 (or the pseudogene TRBV3-2) to TRBJ1-2; D uncertain. The CDR3 consists of 12 residues. Trimming pared 4 bases from V and 7 bases from J, leaving 10 bases between. Germline CDR1 reads LGHDT; CDR2 reads YNNKEL (reference sequence). DNA of the CDR3: TGTGCCAGCAGCCTTACGGGGTTTGGCTACACCTTC. As protein: CASSLTGFGYTF.

This clone came up a few times. The chain is built from TRBV7-3 and TRBJ1-6, with D unresolved. CDR1 is SGHTA and CDR2 is FQGTGA in the germline V gene. Between the trimmed V and J ends, which lost 1 base and 5 bases, there was a span of 9 bases. The CDR3 runs to 15 residues. The CDR3 spells CASSLMAGDNSPLHF. The CDR3 bases are TGTGCCAGCAGCTTAATGGCAGGAGATAATTCACCCCTCCACTTT.

The chain couples TRBV30 to TRBJ1-6; 7 positions agree with TRBD1. The germline gives CDR1 GTSNPN, CDR2 SVGIG (reference sequence). The trim removed 2 bases at V and 0 bases at J, leaving 7 bases unmatched. This CDR3 has 17 residues. The CDR3 loop is CAWSRAQGGSYNSPLHF. The CDR3 region has the DNA TGTGCCTGGAGTCGCGCGCAGGGGGGCTCCTATAATTCACCCCTCCACTTT.

The V and J genes are TRBV29-1 and TRBJ1-2; D is uncertain. The CDR3 runs 13 residues. Per the germline V gene, CDR1 is SQVTM and CDR2 is ANQGSEA. V lost 0 bases and J 4 bases, leaving 9 bases between the germline ends. CDR3 loop: CSVEDLVVYGYTF. The CDR3 nucleotides read TGCAGCGTTGAAGATCTCGTAGTCTATGGCTACACCTTC.

The rearrangement uses TRBV5-1 and TRBJ2-3, with D perhaps being TRBD1 or TRBD2 (5 bases each). This CDR3 comprises 14 residues. The germline CDR1 and CDR2 sequences are SGHRS and YFSETQ. Trimming took off 4 bases at V and 2 bases at J, with 11 bases between the two ends. DNA for the CDR3: TGCGCCAGCAGCGTCCGGGGACCCACAGATACGCAGTATTTT. Amino acids: CASSVRGPTDTQYF.

The V gene is TRBV19, the J gene TRBJ1-2; tentatively, D is TRBD1 (6 bases). CDR3 length equals 14 residues. Germline values: CDR1 LNHDA, CDR2 SQIVND (reference sequence). Trimming cost V 7 bases and J 8 bases, with 20 bases left between them. CDR3 sequence reads: CASIPSGGFYGYTF. Written as DNA, the CDR3 is TGTGCCAGTATCCCCTCGGGGGGCTTTTACGGCTACACCTTC.

The V and J genes are TRBV5-1 and TRBJ1-1, with 8 bases aligning to TRBD1. J lost 1 base, V lost 0 bases, and 11 bases had no gene match. CDR3 size: 18 residues. Germline CDR1 reads SGHRS; CDR2 reads YFSETQ. The CDR3 DNA reads as TGCGCCAGCAGCTTGGGTCAGGGGGCGCCCCGAGGGAACACTGAAGCTTTCTTT. This gives the protein CASSLGQGAPRGNTEAFF. The full variable domain, its missing parts supplied by reference TRBV5-1 and TRBJ1-1, is KAGVTQTPRYLIKTRGQQVTLSCSPISGHRSVSWYQQTPGQGLQFLFEYFSETQRNKGNFPGRFSGRQFSNSRSEMNVSTLELGDSALYLCASSLGQGAPRGNTEAFFGQGTRLTVV.

The chain joins TRBV5-6 to TRBJ2-1, with 8 bases identical to TRBD2. Losses at the gene ends were 6 bases for V and 5 bases for J; bases not matched to a gene: 16. Germline loops: CDR1 SGHDT, CDR2 YYEEEE. The CDR3 totals 17 residues. The CDR3 here is CASTKPTTSGRDNEQFF. In nucleotides, the CDR3 is TGTGCCAGCACCAAACCGACTACTAGCGGTAGGGACAATGAGCAGTTCTTC.

The chain couples TRBV18 to TRBJ1-5; TRBD1 aligns across 9 bases. CDR1 and CDR2 (germline): KGHSH, LQKENI. The CDR3 is 15 amino acids. After removal of 6 bases from V and 7 bases from J, the junction contained 10 bases not matched to a gene. The CDR3 nucleotides are TGTGCCAGCTCCCAAGGGACAGGGTGGGCGCAGCCCCAGCATTTT. The encoded protein is CASSQGTGWAQPQHF.

The chain is built from TRBV6-5 and TRBJ1-5, with D perhaps matching TRBD1 (5 bases). The germline V gene has CDR1 MNHEY and CDR2 SVGAGI. This CDR3 contains 13 residues. V was clipped by 6 bases and J by 0 bases, with 6 bases between them. CDR3 sequence reads: CASRRGSNQPQHF. CDR3 bases: TGTGCCAGCAGAAGGGGTAGCAATCAGCCCCAGCATTTT.